This T cell receptor (beta chain) originates from a study of blood T cells in healthy people across ages. Points from the study as a whole: As age increased, TCR beta diversity per million T cells fell in a roughly linear fashion.

Using a J-beta primer mix together with a sample-barcoded 5' primer, a second PCR was run for about 6 to 12 cycles. A template-switch adaptor containing 12 random nucleotides labeled each cDNA molecule. Each CDR3 protein is one row after TCRdb ran MiXCR on the 5' RACE reads. Here the sample spans hundreds of thousands of distinct CDR3 sequences, 29% being singletons. This clonotype has just a few counts. Antigen: not known. Germline CDR1 is KGHSH and CDR2 is LQKENI. The CDR3 has 13 amino acids. Trimming shortened V by 3 bases and J by 7 bases, and 9 bases separated the two germline ends. Total RNA was isolated from each sample in quantities of at least 5 micrograms.

The sequencing input was blood. The receptor was isolated from a woman older than 75 in good health. The chain carries TRBV18 and TRBJ2-2; D ambiguous. Here the CDR3 DNA reads TGTGCCAGCTCACCTTTCGCGAGCGGGGAGCTGTTTTTT. Translation: CASSPFASGELFF. The variable domain in full, completed from reference TRBV18 and TRBJ2-2, reads NAGVMQNPRHLVRRRGQEARLRCSPMKGHSHVYWYRQLPEEGLKFMVYLQKENIIDESGMPKERFSAEFPKEGPSILRIQQVVRGDSAAYFCASSPFASGELFFGEGSRLTVL.